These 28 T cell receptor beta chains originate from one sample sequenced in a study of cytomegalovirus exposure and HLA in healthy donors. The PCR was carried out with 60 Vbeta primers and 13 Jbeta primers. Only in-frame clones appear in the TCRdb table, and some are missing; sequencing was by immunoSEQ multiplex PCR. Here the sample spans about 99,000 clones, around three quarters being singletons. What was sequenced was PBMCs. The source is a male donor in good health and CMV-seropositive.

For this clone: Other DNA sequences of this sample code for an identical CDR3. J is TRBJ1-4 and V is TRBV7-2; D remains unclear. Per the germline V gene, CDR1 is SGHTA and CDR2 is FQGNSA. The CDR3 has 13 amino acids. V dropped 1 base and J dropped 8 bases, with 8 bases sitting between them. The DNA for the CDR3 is TGTGCCAGCAGCTTAGGGGGAGGGGAAAAACTGTTTTTT. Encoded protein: CASSLGGGEKLFF.

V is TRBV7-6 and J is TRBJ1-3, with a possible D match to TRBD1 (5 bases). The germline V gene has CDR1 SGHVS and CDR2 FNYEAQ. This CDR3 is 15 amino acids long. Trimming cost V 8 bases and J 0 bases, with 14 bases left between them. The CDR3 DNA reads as TGTGCCAGCGGCCTCGACAGTAGCTCTGGAAACACCATATATTTT. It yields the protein CASGLDSSSGNTIYF.

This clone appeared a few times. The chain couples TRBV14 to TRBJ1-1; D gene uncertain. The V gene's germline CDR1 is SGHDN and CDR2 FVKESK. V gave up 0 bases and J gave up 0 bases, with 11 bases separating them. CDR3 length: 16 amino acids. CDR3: CASSQDAHLMNTEAFF. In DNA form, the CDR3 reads TGTGCCAGCAGCCAAGATGCACACCTTATGAACACTGAAGCTTTCTTT.

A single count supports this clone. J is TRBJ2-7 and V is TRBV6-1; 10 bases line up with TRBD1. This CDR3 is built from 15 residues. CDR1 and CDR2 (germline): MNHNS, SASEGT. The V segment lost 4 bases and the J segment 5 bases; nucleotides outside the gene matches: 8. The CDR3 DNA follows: TGTGCCAGCAGTGCCATGGACAGGGGGGGCAACGAGCAGTACTTC. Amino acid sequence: CASSAMDRGGNEQYF.

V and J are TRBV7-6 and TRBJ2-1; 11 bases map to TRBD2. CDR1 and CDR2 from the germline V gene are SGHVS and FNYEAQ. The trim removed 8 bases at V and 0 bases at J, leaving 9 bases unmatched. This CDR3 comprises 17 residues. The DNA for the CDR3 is TGTGCCAGCGGTAGACTAGCGGGGCCCCCCTCCTACAATGAGCAGTTCTTC. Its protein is CASGRLAGPPSYNEQFF. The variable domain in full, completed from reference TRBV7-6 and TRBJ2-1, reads GAGVSQSPRYKVTKRGQDVALRCDPISGHVSLYWYRQALGQGPEFLTYFNYEAQQDKSGLPNDRFSAERPEGSISTLTIQRTEQRDSAMYRCASGRLAGPPSYNEQFFGPGTRLTVL.

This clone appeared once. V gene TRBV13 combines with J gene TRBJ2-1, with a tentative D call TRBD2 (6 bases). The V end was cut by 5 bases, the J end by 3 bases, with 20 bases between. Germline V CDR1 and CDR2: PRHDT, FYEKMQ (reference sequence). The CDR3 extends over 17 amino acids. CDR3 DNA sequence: TGTGCCAGCAGCCCCCCTCGGGGCGGGAACCTCTACAATGAGCAGTTCTTC. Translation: CASSPPRGGNLYNEQFF.

DNA for the CDR3: TGTGCCAGCAGCCTCCCGGGACAGGGGACCTACGAGCAGTACTTC. Its translation is CASSLPGQGTYEQYF. The rearrangement uses TRBV5-4 and TRBJ2-7; TRBD1 matches at 10 bases. This CDR3 is built from 15 residues. V lost 4 bases to trimming and J lost 2 bases; unmatched junction nucleotides: 6. Germline CDR1 is SGHNT and CDR2 is YYREEE (reference sequence).

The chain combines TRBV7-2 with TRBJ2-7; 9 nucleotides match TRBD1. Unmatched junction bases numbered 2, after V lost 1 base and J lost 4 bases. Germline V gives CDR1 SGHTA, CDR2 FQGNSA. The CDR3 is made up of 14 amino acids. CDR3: CASSLGQGGYEQYF. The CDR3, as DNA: TGTGCCAGCAGCTTAGGACAGGGGGGATACGAGCAGTACTTC. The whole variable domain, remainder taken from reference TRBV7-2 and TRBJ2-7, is GAGVSQSPSNKVTEKGKDVELRCDPISGHTALYWYRQSLGQGLEFLIYFQGNSAPDKSGLPSDRFSAERTGGSVSTLTIQRTQQEDSAVYLCASSLGQGGYEQYFGPGTRLTVT.

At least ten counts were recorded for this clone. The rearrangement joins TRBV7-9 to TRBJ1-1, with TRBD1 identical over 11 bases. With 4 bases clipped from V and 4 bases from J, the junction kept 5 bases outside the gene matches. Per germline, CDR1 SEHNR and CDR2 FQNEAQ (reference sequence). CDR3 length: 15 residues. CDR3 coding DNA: TGTGCCAGCAGCTCCGCCGGGACAGGGGGCACTGAAGCTTTCTTT. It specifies CASSSAGTGGTEAFF.

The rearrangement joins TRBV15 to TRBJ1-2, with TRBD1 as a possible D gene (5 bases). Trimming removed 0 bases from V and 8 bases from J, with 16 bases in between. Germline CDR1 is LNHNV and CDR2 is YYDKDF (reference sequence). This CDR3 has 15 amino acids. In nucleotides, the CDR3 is TGTGCCACCAGCAGAGATCTGGTAGGGGCGGAGGGCTACACCTTC. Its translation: CATSRDLVGAEGYTF.

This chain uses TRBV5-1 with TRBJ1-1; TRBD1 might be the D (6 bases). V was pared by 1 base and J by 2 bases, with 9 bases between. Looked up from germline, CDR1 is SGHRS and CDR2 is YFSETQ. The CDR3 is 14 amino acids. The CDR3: CASSLQGINTEAFF. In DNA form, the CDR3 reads TGCGCCAGCAGCTTGCAGGGGATAAACACTGAAGCTTTCTTT.

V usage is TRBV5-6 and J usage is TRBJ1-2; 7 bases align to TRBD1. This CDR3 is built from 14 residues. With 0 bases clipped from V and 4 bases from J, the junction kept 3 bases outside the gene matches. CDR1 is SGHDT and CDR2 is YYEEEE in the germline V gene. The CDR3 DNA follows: TGTGCCAGCAGCTTGGTGGCAGGGGGCTATGGCTACACCTTC. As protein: CASSLVAGGYGYTF.

In nucleotides, the CDR3 is TGTGCCAGCAGCGTAGCGGCTAGCGGGGCCTATGAGCAGTTCTTC. It translates to CASSVAASGAYEQFF. The V and J genes are TRBV9 and TRBJ2-1; TRBD2 agrees at 9 bases. The junction had 6 bases not matched to a gene; V was cut back by 0 bases and J by 8 bases. This CDR3 region has 15 residues. Germline V CDR1 and CDR2: SGDLS, YYNGEE.

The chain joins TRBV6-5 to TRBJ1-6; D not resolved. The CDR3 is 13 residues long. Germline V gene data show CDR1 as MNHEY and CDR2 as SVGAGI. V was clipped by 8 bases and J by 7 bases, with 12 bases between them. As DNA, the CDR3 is TGTGCCAGCGGCCTGTATTGGAATTCACCCCTCCACTTT. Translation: CASGLYWNSPLHF.

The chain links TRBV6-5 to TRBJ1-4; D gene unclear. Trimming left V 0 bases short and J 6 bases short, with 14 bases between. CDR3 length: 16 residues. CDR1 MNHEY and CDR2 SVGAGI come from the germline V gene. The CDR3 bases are TGTGCCAGCAGTTACTCACGAGACTGGAGGCATGAAAAACTGTTTTTT. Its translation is CASSYSRDWRHEKLFF.

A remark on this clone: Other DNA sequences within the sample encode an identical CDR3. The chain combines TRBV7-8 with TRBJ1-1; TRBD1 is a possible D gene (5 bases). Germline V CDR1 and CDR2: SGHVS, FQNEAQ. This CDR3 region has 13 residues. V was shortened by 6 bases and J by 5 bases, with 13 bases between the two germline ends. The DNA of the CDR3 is TGTGCCAGCAGTTTGACGGGGGGAACTGAAGCTTTCTTT. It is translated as CASSLTGGTEAFF.

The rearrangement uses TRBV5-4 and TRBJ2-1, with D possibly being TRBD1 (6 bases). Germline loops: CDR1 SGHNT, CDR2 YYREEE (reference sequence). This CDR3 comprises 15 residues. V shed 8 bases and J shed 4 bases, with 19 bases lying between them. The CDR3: CASFPRDKIYNEQFF. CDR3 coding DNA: TGTGCCAGTTTCCCCCGGGACAAAATTTACAATGAGCAGTTCTTC.

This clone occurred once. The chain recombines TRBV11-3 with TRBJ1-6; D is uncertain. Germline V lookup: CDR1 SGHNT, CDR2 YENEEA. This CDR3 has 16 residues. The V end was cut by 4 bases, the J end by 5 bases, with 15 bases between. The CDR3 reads CASSSPRVGNNSPLHF. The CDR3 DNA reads TGTGCCAGCAGCTCGCCGCGGGTAGGGAATAATTCACCCCTCCACTTT.

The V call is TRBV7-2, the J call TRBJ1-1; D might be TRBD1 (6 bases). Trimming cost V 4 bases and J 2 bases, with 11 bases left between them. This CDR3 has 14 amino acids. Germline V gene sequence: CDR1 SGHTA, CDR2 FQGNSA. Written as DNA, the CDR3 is TGTGCCAGCAGCTCGGACAGATACAACACTGAAGCTTTCTTT. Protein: CASSSDRYNTEAFF.

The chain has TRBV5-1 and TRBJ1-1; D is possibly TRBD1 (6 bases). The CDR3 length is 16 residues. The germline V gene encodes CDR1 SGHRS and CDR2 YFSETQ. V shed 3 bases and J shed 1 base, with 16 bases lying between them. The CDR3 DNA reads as TGCGCCAGCAGCTCTACTATACAGGGCACGAACACTGAAGCTTTCTTT. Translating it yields CASSSTIQGTNTEAFF.

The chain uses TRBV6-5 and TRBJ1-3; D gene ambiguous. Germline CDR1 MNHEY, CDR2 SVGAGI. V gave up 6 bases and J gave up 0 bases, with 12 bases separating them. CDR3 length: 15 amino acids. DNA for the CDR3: TGTGCCAGCAGGTTGGGCGGGAGCTCTGGAAACACCATATATTTT. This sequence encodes CASRLGGSSGNTIYF.

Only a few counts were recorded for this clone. The CDR3 spells CASKQAGFGSPLHF. CDR3 DNA sequence: TGTGCCAGCAAACAGGCAGGGTTTGGTTCACCCCTCCACTTT. The chain links TRBV27 to TRBJ1-6; possibly TRBD1 for D (5 bases). The CDR3 is 14 amino acids. Germline V gene lookup returns CDR1 MNHEY and CDR2 SMNVEV (reference sequence). The ends were cut back, 7 bases at V and 9 bases at J, with 16 bases in the middle.

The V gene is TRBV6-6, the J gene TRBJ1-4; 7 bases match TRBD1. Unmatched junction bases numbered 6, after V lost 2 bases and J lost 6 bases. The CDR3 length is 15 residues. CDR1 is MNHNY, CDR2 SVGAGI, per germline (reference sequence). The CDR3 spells CASSYGDSQHEKLFF. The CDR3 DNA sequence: TGTGCCAGCAGTTACGGGGACAGCCAACATGAAAAACTGTTTTTT.

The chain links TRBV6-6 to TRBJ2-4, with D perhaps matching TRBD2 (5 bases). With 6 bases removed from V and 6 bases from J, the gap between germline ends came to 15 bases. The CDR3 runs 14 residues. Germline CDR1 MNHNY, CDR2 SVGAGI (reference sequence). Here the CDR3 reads CASSQGEGRNIQYF. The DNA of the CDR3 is TGTGCCAGCAGCCAAGGAGAAGGGAGAAACATTCAGTACTTC.

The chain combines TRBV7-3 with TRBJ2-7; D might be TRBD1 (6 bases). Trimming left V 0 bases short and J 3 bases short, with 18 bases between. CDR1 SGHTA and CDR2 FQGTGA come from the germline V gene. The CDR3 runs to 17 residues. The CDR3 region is CASSLTLKRGTFYEQYF. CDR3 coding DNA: TGTGCCAGCAGCTTAACGTTAAAGAGGGGGACCTTCTACGAGCAGTACTTC.

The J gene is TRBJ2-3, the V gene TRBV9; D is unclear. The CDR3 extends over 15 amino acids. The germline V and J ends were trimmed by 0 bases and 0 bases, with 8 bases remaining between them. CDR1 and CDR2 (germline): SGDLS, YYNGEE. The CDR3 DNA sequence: TGTGCCAGCAGCGTAGTGTCAACTAGCACAGATACGCAGTATTTT. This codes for CASSVVSTSTDTQYF.

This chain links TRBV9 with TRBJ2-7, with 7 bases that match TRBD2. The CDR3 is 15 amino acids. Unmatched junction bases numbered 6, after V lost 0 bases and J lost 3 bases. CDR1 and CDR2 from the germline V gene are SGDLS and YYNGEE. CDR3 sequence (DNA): TGTGCCAGCAGCGTAGCATCCGGGACTATCTACGAGCAGTACTTC. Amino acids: CASSVASGTIYEQYF. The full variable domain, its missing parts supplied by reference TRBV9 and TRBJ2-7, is DSGVTQTPKHLITATGQRVTLRCSPRSGDLSVYWYQQSLDQGLQFLIQYYNGEERAKGNILERFSAQQFPDLHSELNLSSLELGDSALYFCASSVASGTIYEQYFGPGTRLTVT.

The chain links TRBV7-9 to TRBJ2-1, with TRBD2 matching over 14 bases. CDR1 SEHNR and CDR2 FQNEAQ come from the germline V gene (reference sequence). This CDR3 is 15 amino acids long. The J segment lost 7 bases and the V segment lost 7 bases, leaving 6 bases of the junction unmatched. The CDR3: CASTSTSGGVNEQFF. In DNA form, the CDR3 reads TGTGCCAGCACCTCGACTAGCGGGGGGGTAAATGAGCAGTTCTTC.